Listed below are T cell receptor beta chains from one sample, sequenced in a study of T cell repertoires in cytomegalovirus infection. The antigens these receptors bind are not known. TCRdb fed the reads into MiXCR, producing one record per CDR3 protein. Of about 400,000 distinct CDR3 sequences in the sample, roughly 34% were seen once. Material: cultured PBMCs, obtained from culture after CMV antigen stimulation. These receptors were collected from a human donor in good health (CMV status not recorded). Some clones in this sample may be carry-over from other donors' samples. The CDR3 runs from the conserved cysteine through the conserved F or W. A D gene is named only where the DNA matches it firmly. Size is omitted from some rows. Given values are once, few, many or a class for expanded clones.

14 NA TRBJ2-1 TRBV7-4 NA TGTCCCAGCAGCTTAGCAGGTTCCCTCAGTGAGCAGTTCTTC CPSSLAGSLSEQFF
15 once TRBJ1-2 TRBV4-3 NA TGCGCCAGCAGCCAAATTGCTTCCACTCCTTATGGCTACACCTTC CASSQIASTPYGYTF
14 NA TRBJ2-3 TRBV20-1 TRBD2 TGCAGTGCTACATCAGCGGGAGGGCGGGATACGCAGTATTTT CSATSAGGRDTQYF
13 NA TRBJ1-2 TRBV19 NA TGTGCCAGTAGTTTTGGCCCCGCGCGGGGCTACACCTTC CASSFGPARGYTF
14 NA TRBJ2-3 TRBV2 NA TGTGCCAGCAACGGTGGGACCCTGGTTGATACGCAGTATTTT CASNGGTLVDTQYF
14 NA TRBJ2-1 TRBV14 TRBD2 TGTGCCAGCAGCCCAGCGGGGGAAGAGTCTGAGCAGTTCTTC CASSPAGEESEQFF
14 few TRBJ2-1 TRBV25-1 NA TGTGCCAGCAGTGAAAGCGGTAGCTTGCATGAGCAGTTCTTC CASSESGSLHEQFF
16 NA TRBJ2-1 TRBV4-2 NA TGTGCCAGCAGCCAACCCGGGGGACTCCGGGGGAATGAGCAGTTCTTC CASSQPGGLRGNEQFF
17 NA TRBJ1-5 TRBV12-5 TRBD1 TGTGCTAGTGGTTTGGTACTGGACAGGATAAATCGTCAGCCCCAGCATTTT CASGLVLDRINRQPQHF
13 once TRBJ1-2 TRBV9 NA TGTGCCAGCAGCGTAGGCGCTAACTATGGCTACACCTTC CASSVGANYGYTF